Included here is one T cell receptor beta chain sequence, with context. No antigen is known for it. This entry is derived from a study of OX40 agonist ivuxolimab in advanced cancers. Study-level findings and limits: Expanded peripheral T cells had an undetermined antigen specificity. Compared with CD4+, CD8+ T cells on average had more expanded clones.

Trimming cost V 4 bases and J 7 bases; bases outside gene matches: 5. The CDR3 consists of 12 residues. The germline V gene encodes CDR1 SGDLS and CDR2 YYNGEE. Sequencing used immunoSEQ multiplex PCR; TCRdb keeps in-frame clones, though not all of them. The table shows around 63,000 clones, with roughly nine tenths occurring only once. The sequence was obtained from an adult with an advanced solid tumor such as melanoma, head and neck, liver or kidney cancer. The material sequenced was CD4+ or CD8+ T cells sorted from blood, taken in a trial of the OX40 agonist ivuxolimab. The V and J genes are TRBV9 and TRBJ2-7; 7 nucleotides line up with TRBD1. The CDR3 bases are TGTGCCAGCAGCAGACAGGGTTTTGAGCAGTACTTC. Encoded protein: CASSRQGFEQYF.